The 13 T cell receptor beta chains below were found in one sample sequenced in a study of T cell responses to AZD1222 COVID-19 vaccine. TCRdb keeps only in-frame clones here, not all; method: immunoSEQ multiplex PCR. The profile shows about 140,000 clones, roughly 90% of them singletons. The input for sequencing was peripheral blood, taken on day 0 of AZD1222 vaccination. These receptor sequences come from an adult in good health.

The chain couples TRBV5-4 to TRBJ2-7, with D perhaps TRBD1 (5 bases). Trimming took off 4 bases at V and 0 bases at J, with 14 bases between the two ends. The length of the CDR3 is 15 residues. Germline V gene sequence: CDR1 SGHNT, CDR2 YYREEE (reference sequence). The chain's CDR3 is CASSQNRNPSYEQYF. In DNA, the CDR3 is TGTGCCAGCAGCCAAAACAGGAACCCCTCCTACGAGCAGTACTTC.

This chain joins TRBV6-4 and TRBJ2-3; D call uncertain. The V gene's germline CDR1 is MRHNA and CDR2 SNTAGT. Trimming removed 6 bases at V and 1 base at J, with 11 bases between. This CDR3 has 14 amino acids. The CDR3 loop is CASSEQSGTDTQYF. CDR3 coding DNA: TGTGCCAGCAGCGAGCAGAGCGGCACAGATACGCAGTATTTT.

The chain links TRBV6-5 to TRBJ2-5; possible D gene TRBD2, 5 bases. The CDR3 is 14 residues long. The V end was cut by 9 bases, the J end by 4 bases, with 18 bases between. The germline V gene has CDR1 MNHEY and CDR2 SVGAGI. CDR3 in DNA: TGTGCCAGTAGCAAGGGCAGTGGGAGAGAGACCCAGTACTTC. Its protein product is CASSKGSGRETQYF.

The V call is TRBV7-2, the J call TRBJ2-3; D not certain. Germline V lookup: CDR1 SGHTA, CDR2 FQGNSA. The CDR3 loop spans 12 amino acids. Trimming took 4 bases from V and 7 from J, leaving 9 bases between them. DNA for the CDR3: TGTGCCAGCAGCTCTCCCCCCAATACGCAGTATTTT. This gives the protein CASSSPPNTQYF.

The chain carries TRBV18 and TRBJ2-7; 9 positions agree with TRBD2. The CDR3 sequence is 16 residues long. The J segment lost 4 bases and the V segment lost 0 bases, leaving 7 bases of the junction unmatched. The V gene's germline CDR1 is KGHSH and CDR2 LQKENI. The CDR3 sequence is CASSPPWAGGPYEQYF. In nucleotides, the CDR3 is TGTGCCAGCTCACCACCGTGGGCGGGGGGGCCTTACGAGCAGTACTTC.

The chain carries TRBV28 and TRBJ1-4, with 8 bases fitting TRBD1. The CDR3 totals 14 residues. Germline-derived CDR1 and CDR2 are MDHEN and SYDVKM. Losses at the gene ends were 6 bases for V and 10 bases for J; bases not matched to a gene: 10. CDR3 protein: CASSFRGRGGKLFF. The CDR3 nucleotides are TGTGCCAGCAGCTTCAGGGGGCGCGGCGGAAAACTGTTTTTT. Based on the CDR3 plus reference TRBV28 and TRBJ1-4, the full variable domain is DVKVTQSSRYLVKRTGEKVFLECVQDMDHENMFWYRQDPGLGLRLIYFSYDVKMKEKGDIPEGYSVSREKKERFSLILESASTNQTSMYLCASSFRGRGGKLFFGSGTQLSVL.

J is TRBJ2-5 and V is TRBV5-1; a possible D gene is TRBD2 (7 bases). V was cut by 0 bases and J by 3 bases, with 18 bases left in between. This CDR3 region has 17 residues. Germline-derived CDR1 and CDR2 are SGHRS and YFSETQ. The DNA of the CDR3 is TGCGCCAGCAGCTTGGAGTTGGGAGGGGGAGTGAAAGAGACCCAGTACTTC. Translation gives CASSLELGGGVKETQYF.

The chain couples TRBV5-8 to TRBJ1-5; maybe TRBD1 (6 bases). Germline CDR1 reads SGHTS; CDR2 reads YDEGEE. V gave up 0 bases and J gave up 5 bases, with 12 bases separating them. CDR3 length equals 15 residues. CDR3 DNA sequence: TGTGCCAGCAGCTTGGTAACAGGGCAGGATCAGCCCCAGCATTTT. Protein product: CASSLVTGQDQPQHF.

The genes are TRBV19 and TRBJ1-1; D is unresolved. Between the trimmed V and J ends, which lost 1 base and 0 bases, there was a span of 9 bases. The CDR3 is made up of 15 amino acids. Germline CDR1 and CDR2: LNHDA and SQIVND (reference sequence). The DNA for the CDR3 is TGTGCCAGTAGTATAGCGGGCAGTCTGAACACTGAAGCTTTCTTT. Its protein is CASSIAGSLNTEAFF.

J is TRBJ1-2 and V is TRBV7-2; the match to TRBD1 covers 10 bases. The germline V gene has CDR1 SGHTA and CDR2 FQGNSA. V was pared by 5 bases and J by 8 bases, with 11 bases of the junction left unmatched. This CDR3 comprises 15 residues. The CDR3 sequence is CASSPDGTGARGYTF. The CDR3 DNA reads TGTGCCAGCAGCCCAGACGGGACAGGGGCGCGGGGCTACACCTTC.

The chain combines TRBV27 with TRBJ1-6; possible D gene TRBD1, 6 bases. The V end lost 5 bases, the J end lost 4 bases, and 9 bases lay between the germline ends. Germline CDR1 reads MNHEY; CDR2 reads SMNVEV (reference sequence). This CDR3 spans 14 amino acids. CDR3 amino acids: CASSRQAYNSPLHF. The CDR3 coding sequence is TGTGCCAGCAGTAGACAGGCTTATAATTCACCCCTCCACTTT.

The CDR3 reads CASSPQGFSYSTPRRNNQPQHF. CDR3 sequence (DNA): TGTGCCAGCAGTCCACAGGGTTTTTCCTACAGTACCCCCCGACGTAACAATCAGCCCCAGCATTTT. V gene TRBV28 combines with J gene TRBJ1-5; a possible D gene is TRBD1 (6 bases). The CDR3 covers 22 residues. Between the trimmed V and J ends, which lost 5 bases and 3 bases, there was a span of 35 bases. CDR1 is MDHEN, CDR2 SYDVKM, per germline.

V is TRBV6-5 and J is TRBJ1-2, with TRBD1 matching over 8 bases. V was pared by 2 bases and J by 8 bases, with 13 bases of the junction left unmatched. The CDR3 has 16 amino acids. Germline assignment: CDR1 MNHEY and CDR2 SVGAGI. The CDR3 coding sequence is TGTGCCAGCAGTTACCCCGAGTCCACAGGGGGAGTAGGCTACACCTTC. Amino acid sequence: CASSYPESTGGVGYTF.